This TCR beta chain is drawn from a study of technical replicates of blood from a handful of donors. TCRdb's table, derived via immunoSEQ multiplex PCR, lists solely in-frame clones and lacks some. The table includes around 80,000 clones, approximately 94% detected once. Looked up from germline, CDR1 is SGHDT and CDR2 is YYEEEE. V lost 0 bases, J lost 4 bases, and 9 bases stayed unmatched. This CDR3 region has 16 residues. Source material: T cells isolated from PBMCs. This receptor was identified in a human donor in good health. V usage is TRBV5-6 and J usage is TRBJ2-7; 8 nucleotides agree with TRBD2. The CDR3 region has the DNA TGTGCCAGCAGCTTGGGAACCGGGACTAGTGAGTACGAGCAGTACTTC. It translates to CASSLGTGTSEYEQYF.